This TCR beta chain was documented in a study of blood T cells in healthy people across ages (dated by TCRdb to 2013 to 2016). With respect to the entire study: In model experiments, roughly one uniquely barcoded TCR beta cDNA molecule per two T cells was captured by template switching. To avoid experimental bias, donors of different ages were randomly spread across the sequencing lanes. Using the same blood draw, the study looked at two additional independent replicas of 1 million unique cDNA reads for two donors, one aged 18 to 30 and the other aged 80 or older. To track age-related changes in TCR beta repertoire diversity, the study relied on deep sequencing normalized with unique cDNA molecular identifiers. The donors were divided into four age groups: young (average approximately 15 years), middle-aged (approximately 39), aged (around 67) and long-lived (roughly 82). Broader findings and caveats from the paper: Estimates of total diversity from one million sequenced T cells were regarded as lower bounds and underestimates. Bulk unsorted PBMC profiling prevented conclusive comparison of naive and antigen-experienced compartments. The percentage of naive T cells measured by flow cytometry correlated strongly with observed TCR beta diversity. Because donor CMV infection status was unknown, age-related changes in expanded clonotypes were potentially confounded. Compared with the aged group, the long-lived group had more naive CD4+ T cells, fewer expanded clones and increased TCR diversity, suggesting age selection. As age increased, observed TCR beta diversity per million T cells dropped in a roughly linear way, and a significant reduction was already evident by age 40.

V sheds 7 bases and J sheds 6 bases, leaving 24 bases between their ends. CDR1 and CDR2, per the germline V gene, are MNHEY and SVGAGI. Taken from cysteine to phenylalanine, the CDR3 has 16 residues. The sequence is cut down to CDR3 DNA, 48 bases in frame from base 1. A note on this clonotype: Its antigen is unknown. No much larger clone exists at a distance of one base, and base qualities are not known.

The donors were 40 or so Caucasian individuals from Russia, aged roughly 6 to 100 years, who were systemically healthy. Ten milliliters of peripheral blood were drawn from each donor into EDTA-treated Vacutainer tubes. Ficoll-Paque density-gradient centrifugation was used to isolate PBMCs, with at least 7 million per sample. Total RNA was extracted from PBMCs with Trizol reagent, with at least 5.5 micrograms obtained per sample. For every donor, an aliquot of PBMCs went through flow cytometry to measure the percentages of naive CD45RAhigh/CD27high T cells. Libraries were made using 5' RACE. The instrument was an Illumina HiSeq 2500. A second PCR of about 7 to 12 cycles was run with a J-beta primer mix and a sample-barcoded 5' primer. A unique molecular identifier was introduced onto each TCR beta cDNA molecule by a template-switch 5' adaptor carrying 12 random nucleotides. At least 2.5 million CDR3-containing paired-end reads were obtained from each sample. First-strand cDNA synthesis was performed from all RNA using the Mint cDNA synthesis kit, with priming by a TRBC-specific oligonucleotide. Following uracil-DNA glycosylase treatment, a first 18-cycle PCR with universal primers M1SS and BC2_uni_R was performed on all cDNA. The study's own analysis went as follows. For normalization, 1 million high-quality reads, each with a distinct molecular identifier, were randomly selected from each sample. Instead of being binned into consensus sequences, reads with shared molecular identifiers were discarded. MiTCR, set to a Q25 quality threshold and the strictest error-elimination algorithm, was used for CDR3 identification, clonotype clustering and error correction. A nonparametric unseen species model using Euler transformation provided a lower-bound estimate of total TCR beta diversity. TCRdb applied fastp at Q25 and MiXCR to the public reads, then kept only in-frame beta chains. Entries that share a CDR3 protein sequence are merged under the most common genes and DNA. The V and J calls and clone size come from TCRdb's table, not from the authors' own analysis. In this sample the table shows 800,000 or so distinct CDR3 sequences, roughly 60% of which occur a single time. The leading ten clones occupy about 30% of the sample.

The TCR comes from a man between 25 and 39 years old in good health. The rearrangement combines TRBV6-5 with TRBJ2-5, with TRBD2 tentatively as D gene (5 bases match). Sample: blood. The CDR3 region: CASKKPGSRPGKTQYF. The DNA is TGTGCCAGCAAAAAGCCGGGGAGTCGCCCGGGGAAGACCCAGTACTTC.